What follows describes a single T cell receptor beta chain. Its antigen remains unidentified. These data originate in a study of T cell repertoires in cytomegalovirus infection. In the study overall: CMV epitopes in the study were HLA-C-restricted (recently identified) and HLA-B-restricted (well studied). Both a matching HLA type and CMV infection were indicated by public TCR beta signatures. Study findings and constraints: CMV-specific TCR beta clonotypes restricted by HLA-C were the ones dominating the ex vivo response.

TCRdb fed the reads into MiXCR, producing one record per CDR3 protein. The sample contains some 200,000 distinct CDR3 sequences, roughly 34% of which appear only once. Deletions cut 5 bases from V and 3 bases from J, with 19 bases between. Germline V gene lookup returns CDR1 SEHNR and CDR2 FQNEAQ (reference sequence). CDR3 size: 16 residues. The chain has TRBV7-9 and TRBJ1-2; no definite D call. This sequence originates from a human donor in good health (CMV status not recorded). Some clones in this sample may be carry-over from other donors' samples. The sequences come from CD8+ T cells from cultured PBMCs, collected from culture after CMV antigen stimulation. As DNA, the CDR3 is TGTGCCAGCAGCCCCATACCAGACGGATCCTACTATGGCTACACCTTC. Its translation: CASSPIPDGSYYGYTF.